What follows is one T cell receptor (beta chain) and its context. The protocol was immunoSEQ multiplex PCR, while the TCRdb copy is restricted to in-frame clones and leaves out a portion. The sample records about 180,000 clones, around nine tenths being singletons. This specimen belongs to a study of T cell responses to AZD1222 COVID-19 vaccine. The V gene lost 3 bases and the J gene lost 8 bases, with 4 bases spanning the gap. The germline V gene encodes CDR1 SEHNR and CDR2 FQNEAQ (reference sequence). This CDR3 region has 11 residues. The material sequenced was peripheral blood, taken on day 0 of AZD1222 vaccination. The V and J genes are TRBV7-9 and TRBJ1-4; unclear D gene. This TCR was recovered from an adult in good health. Here the CDR3 reads CASSFHEKLFF. DNA of the CDR3: TGTGCCAGCAGCTTTCACGAAAAACTGTTTTTT.